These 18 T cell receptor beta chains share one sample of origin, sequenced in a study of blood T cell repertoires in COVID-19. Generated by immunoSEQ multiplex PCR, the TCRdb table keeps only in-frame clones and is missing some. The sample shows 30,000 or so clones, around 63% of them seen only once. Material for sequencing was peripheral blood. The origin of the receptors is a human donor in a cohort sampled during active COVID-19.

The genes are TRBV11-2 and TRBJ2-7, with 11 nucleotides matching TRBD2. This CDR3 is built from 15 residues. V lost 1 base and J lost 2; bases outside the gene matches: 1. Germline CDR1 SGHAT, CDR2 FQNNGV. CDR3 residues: CASSLALAGAYEQYF. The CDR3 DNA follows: TGTGCCAGCAGCTTAGCACTAGCGGGGGCCTACGAGCAGTACTTC.

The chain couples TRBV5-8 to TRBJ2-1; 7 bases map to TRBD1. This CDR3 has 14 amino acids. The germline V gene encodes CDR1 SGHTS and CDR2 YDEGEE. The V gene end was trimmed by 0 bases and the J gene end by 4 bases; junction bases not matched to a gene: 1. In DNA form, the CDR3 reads TGTGCCAGCAGCTTGGGGACAGGTTACAATGAGCAGTTCTTC. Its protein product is CASSLGTGYNEQFF.

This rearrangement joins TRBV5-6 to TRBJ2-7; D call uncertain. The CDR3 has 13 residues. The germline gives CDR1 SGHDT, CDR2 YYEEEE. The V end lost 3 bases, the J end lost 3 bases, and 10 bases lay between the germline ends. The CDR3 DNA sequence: TGTGCCAGCAGCTCTCCCCAGATCTACGAGCAGTACTTC. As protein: CASSSPQIYEQYF.

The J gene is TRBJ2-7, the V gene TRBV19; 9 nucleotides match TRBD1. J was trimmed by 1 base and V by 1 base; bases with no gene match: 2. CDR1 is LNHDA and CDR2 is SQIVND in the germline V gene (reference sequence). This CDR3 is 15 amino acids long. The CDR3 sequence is CASSIGGQGSYEQYF. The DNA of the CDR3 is TGTGCCAGTAGTATAGGAGGACAGGGGTCCTACGAGCAGTACTTC.

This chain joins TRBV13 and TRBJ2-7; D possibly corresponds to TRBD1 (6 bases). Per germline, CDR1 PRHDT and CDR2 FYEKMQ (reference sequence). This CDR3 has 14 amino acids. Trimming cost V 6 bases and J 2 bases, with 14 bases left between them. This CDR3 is CASRSLKGAYEQYF. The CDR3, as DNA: TGTGCCAGCAGATCCCTAAAGGGGGCCTACGAGCAGTACTTC.

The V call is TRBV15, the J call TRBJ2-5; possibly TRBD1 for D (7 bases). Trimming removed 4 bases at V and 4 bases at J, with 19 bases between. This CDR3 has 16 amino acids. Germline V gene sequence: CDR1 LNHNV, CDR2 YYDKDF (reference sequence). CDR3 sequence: CATSTEGGGVGETQYF. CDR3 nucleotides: TGTGCCACCAGCACTGAAGGGGGCGGGGTAGGAGAGACCCAGTACTTC.

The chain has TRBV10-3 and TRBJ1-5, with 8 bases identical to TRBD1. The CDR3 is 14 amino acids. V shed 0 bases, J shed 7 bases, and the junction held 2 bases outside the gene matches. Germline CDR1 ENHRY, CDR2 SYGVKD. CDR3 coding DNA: TGTGCCATCAGTGAGTCGGACAGGGCGCAGCCCCAGCATTTT. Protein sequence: CAISESDRAQPQHF.

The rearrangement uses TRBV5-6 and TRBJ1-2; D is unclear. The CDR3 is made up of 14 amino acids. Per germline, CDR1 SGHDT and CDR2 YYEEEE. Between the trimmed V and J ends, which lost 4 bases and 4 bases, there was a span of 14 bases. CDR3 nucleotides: TGTGCCAGCAGCCCAGGAAGGATTCCCTATGGCTACACCTTC. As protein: CASSPGRIPYGYTF.

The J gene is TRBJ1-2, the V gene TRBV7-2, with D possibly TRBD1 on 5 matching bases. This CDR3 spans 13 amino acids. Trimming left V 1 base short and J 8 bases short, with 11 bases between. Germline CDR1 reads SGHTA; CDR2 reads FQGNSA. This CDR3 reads CASSLVLGQGYTF. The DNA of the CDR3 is TGTGCCAGCAGCTTAGTGCTGGGGCAGGGCTACACCTTC.

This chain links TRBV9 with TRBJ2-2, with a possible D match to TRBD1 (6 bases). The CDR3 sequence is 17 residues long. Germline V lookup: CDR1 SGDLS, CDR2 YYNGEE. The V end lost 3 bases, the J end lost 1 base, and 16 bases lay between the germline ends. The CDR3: CASSAKRGHVNTGELFF. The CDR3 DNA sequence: TGTGCCAGCAGCGCTAAGAGGGGACACGTGAACACCGGGGAGCTGTTTTTT.

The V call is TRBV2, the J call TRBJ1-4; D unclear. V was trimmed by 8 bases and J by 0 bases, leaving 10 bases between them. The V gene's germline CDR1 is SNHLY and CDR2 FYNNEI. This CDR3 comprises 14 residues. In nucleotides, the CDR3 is TGTGCCAGCTCCGGAGAGGCAACTAATGAAAAACTGTTTTTT. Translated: CASSGEATNEKLFF.

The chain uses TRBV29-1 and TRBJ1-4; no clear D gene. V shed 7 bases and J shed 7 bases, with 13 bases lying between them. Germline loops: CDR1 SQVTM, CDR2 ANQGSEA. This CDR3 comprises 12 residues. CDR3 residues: CSAASSFEKLFF. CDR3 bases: TGCAGCGCCGCAAGCTCTTTTGAAAAACTGTTTTTT.

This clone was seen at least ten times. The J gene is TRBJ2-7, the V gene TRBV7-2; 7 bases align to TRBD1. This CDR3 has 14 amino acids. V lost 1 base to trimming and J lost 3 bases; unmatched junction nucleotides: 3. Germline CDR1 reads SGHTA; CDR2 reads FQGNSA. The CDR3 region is CASSLDDRDYEQYF. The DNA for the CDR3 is TGTGCCAGCAGCTTAGACGACAGGGACTACGAGCAGTACTTC.

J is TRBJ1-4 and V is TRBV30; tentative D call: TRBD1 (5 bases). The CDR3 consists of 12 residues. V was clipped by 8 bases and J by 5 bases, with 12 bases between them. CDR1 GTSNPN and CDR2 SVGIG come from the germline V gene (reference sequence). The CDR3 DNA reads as TGTGCCGTGCGACAGCAAAATGAAAAACTGTTTTTT. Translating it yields CAVRQQNEKLFF.

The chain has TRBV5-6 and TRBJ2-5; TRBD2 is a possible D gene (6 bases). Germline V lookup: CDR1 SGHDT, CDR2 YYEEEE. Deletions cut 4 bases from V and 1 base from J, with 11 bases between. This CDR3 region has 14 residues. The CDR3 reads CASSHPGVQETQYF. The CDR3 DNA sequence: TGTGCCAGCAGCCACCCGGGAGTCCAAGAGACCCAGTACTTC. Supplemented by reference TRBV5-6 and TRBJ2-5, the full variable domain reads DAGVTQSPTHLIKTRGQQVTLRCSPKSGHDTVSWYQQALGQGPQFIFQYYEEEERQRGNFPDRFSGHQFPNYSSELNVNALLLGDSALYLCASSHPGVQETQYFGPGTRLLVL.

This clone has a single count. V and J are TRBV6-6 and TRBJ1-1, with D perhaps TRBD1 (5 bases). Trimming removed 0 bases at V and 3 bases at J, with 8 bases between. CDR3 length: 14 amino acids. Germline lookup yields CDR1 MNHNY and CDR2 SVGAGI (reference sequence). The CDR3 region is CASSYSKGDTEAFF. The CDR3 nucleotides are TGTGCCAGCAGTTACTCGAAAGGGGACACTGAAGCTTTCTTT.

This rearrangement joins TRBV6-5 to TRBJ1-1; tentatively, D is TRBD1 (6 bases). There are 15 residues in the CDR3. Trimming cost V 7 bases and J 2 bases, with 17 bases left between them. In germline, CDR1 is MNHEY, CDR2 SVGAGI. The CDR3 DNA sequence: TGTGCCAGCAACACACCCGGGGGGCTAAACACTGAAGCTTTCTTT. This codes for CASNTPGGLNTEAFF.

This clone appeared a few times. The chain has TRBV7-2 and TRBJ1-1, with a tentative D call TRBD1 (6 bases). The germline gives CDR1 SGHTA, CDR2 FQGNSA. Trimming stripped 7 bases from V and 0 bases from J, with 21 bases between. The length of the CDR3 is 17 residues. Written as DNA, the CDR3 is TGTGCCAGCACCTACCTAGTGTCAGGGGCTTTGAACACTGAAGCTTTCTTT. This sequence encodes CASTYLVSGALNTEAFF.